This passage covers 3 T cell receptor beta chains from one sample sequenced in a study of OX40 agonist ivuxolimab in advanced cancers. TCRdb's table, derived via immunoSEQ multiplex PCR, lists solely in-frame clones and lacks some. The table lists roughly 73,000 clones, roughly 80% of them singletons. Source: CD4+ or CD8+ T cells sorted from blood, taken in a trial of the OX40 agonist ivuxolimab. The receptors were gathered from an adult with an advanced solid tumor such as melanoma, head and neck, liver or kidney cancer.

This clone occurred once. This chain joins TRBV7-8 and TRBJ2-3; D is unclear. Germline V lookup: CDR1 SGHVS, CDR2 FQNEAQ. V was shortened by 5 bases and J by 7 bases, with 13 bases between the two germline ends. The CDR3 consists of 13 residues. CDR3: CASSPAIEYTQYF. CDR3 sequence (DNA): TGTGCCAGCAGCCCGGCCATTGAGTATACGCAGTATTTT.

The chain combines TRBV7-2 with TRBJ2-5, with 8 positions matching TRBD1. This CDR3 region has 15 residues. Trimming took 0 bases from V and 2 from J; bases not matched to a gene: 2. Germline V lookup: CDR1 SGHTA, CDR2 FQGNSA. The CDR3, as DNA: TGTGCCAGCAGCTTAGCTAGGACAGGGCAAGAGACCCAGTACTTC. Encoded protein: CASSLARTGQETQYF. Full variable domain (outside the CDR3, taken from reference TRBV7-2 and TRBJ2-5): GAGVSQSPSNKVTEKGKDVELRCDPISGHTALYWYRQSLGQGLEFLIYFQGNSAPDKSGLPSDRFSAERTGGSVSTLTIQRTQQEDSAVYLCASSLARTGQETQYFGPGTRLLVL.

V usage is TRBV2 and J usage is TRBJ2-2; 10 nucleotides agree with TRBD2. V trimming: 6 bases; J trimming: 3 bases; junction bases outside the gene matches: 1. The length of the CDR3 is 14 residues. The V gene's germline CDR1 is SNHLY and CDR2 FYNNEI. The CDR3 coding sequence is TGTGCCAGCAGCAGCGGGGGGGACACCGGGGAGCTGTTTTTT. It codes for CASSSGGDTGELFF.